These 3 T cell receptor beta chains share one sample of origin, sequenced in a study of blood T cell repertoires in COVID-19. The protocol was immunoSEQ multiplex PCR, while the TCRdb copy is restricted to in-frame clones and leaves out a portion. The data show around 400,000 clones, 70% to 90% seen once. The sequenced sample consisted of peripheral blood. The receptors originated from a woman aged 55-75 years with COVID-19, enrolled during active disease.

This rearrangement joins TRBV12-3 or TRBV12-4 to TRBJ1-3, with D possibly being TRBD1 (6 bases). Trimming took 9 bases from V and 4 from J, leaving 13 bases between them. The CDR3 spans 13 residues. The CDR3 protein is CASTGLKGNTIYF. For the CDR3, the DNA is TGTGCCAGTACAGGGCTCAAGGGAAACACCATATATTTT.

V usage is TRBV6-5 and J usage is TRBJ1-1, with D maybe TRBD1 (5 bases). Trimming stripped 0 bases from V and 0 bases from J, with 11 bases between. CDR1 and CDR2 from the germline V gene are MNHEY and SVGAGI. The CDR3 covers 16 residues. This chain's CDR3 is CASSYSRQSMNTEAFF. The CDR3 DNA reads as TGTGCCAGCAGTTACTCGAGACAGTCCATGAACACTGAAGCTTTCTTT.

The chain couples TRBV6-2 or TRBV6-3 to TRBJ2-1; a weak D match, TRBD2 (5 bases). Between the trimmed V and J ends, which lost 5 bases and 7 bases, there was a span of 15 bases. The germline gives CDR1 MNHEY, CDR2 SVGEGT. This CDR3 is 14 amino acids long. The CDR3 region has the DNA TGTGCCAGCAGTCCGTGGACTGGCTGGAATGAGCAGTTCTTC. Translation: CASSPWTGWNEQFF.